Below, 14 T cell receptor beta chains from the same sample are listed, as sequenced in a study of shared clonotypes between healthy human individuals. Assay: immunoSEQ multiplex PCR; the TCRdb copy retains only in-frame clones and omits some. Of over 1.4 million clones listed, around 97% are singletons. Material: naive CD4+ T cells sorted from blood. Subset reported: CD45RA+ positively selected. These receptors all come from a man younger than 40 in good health.

The gene calls are TRBV29-1 and TRBJ2-3, with 8 bases aligning to TRBD2. Trimming cost V 3 bases and J 4 bases; bases outside gene matches: 12. Per the germline V gene, CDR1 is SQVTM and CDR2 is ANQGSEA. The CDR3 is 16 residues long. CDR3: CSVDPRGAGDSDTQYF. For the CDR3, the DNA is TGCAGCGTTGACCCAAGAGGAGCGGGAGACTCAGATACGCAGTATTTT.

The chain combines TRBV4-2 with TRBJ1-3, with D unresolved. The CDR3 is made up of 18 amino acids. Between the trimmed V and J ends, which lost 0 bases and 0 bases, there was a span of 15 bases. Germline assignment: CDR1 LGHNA and CDR2 YNFKEQ. The CDR3 DNA reads as TGTGCCAGCAGCCAAGATCAGTGGAGGTCCGTCTCTGGAAACACCATATATTTT. Translating gives CASSQDQWRSVSGNTIYF.

Concerning this clone: Within the sample, other DNA sequences also encode this same CDR3. This chain joins TRBV5-1 and TRBJ2-1; a weak D match, TRBD1 (6 bases). CDR3 length equals 14 residues. Trimming removed 2 bases at V and 2 bases at J, with 8 bases between. The germline V gene has CDR1 SGHRS and CDR2 YFSETQ. CDR3 nucleotide sequence: TGCGCCAGCAGCTTAGGACAGACCTACAATGAGCAGTTCTTC. The encoded protein is CASSLGQTYNEQFF.

This chain connects TRBV5-1 to TRBJ1-5; unclear D gene. This CDR3 has 15 residues. Germline V gene data show CDR1 as SGHRS and CDR2 as YFSETQ. V was shortened by 0 bases and J by 3 bases, with 10 bases between the two germline ends. The CDR3 sequence is CASSLDSRDNQPQHF. CDR3 in DNA: TGCGCCAGCAGCTTGGATTCTAGGGACAATCAGCCCCAGCATTTT.

The chain recombines TRBV18 with TRBJ1-2; possibly TRBD1 for D (5 bases). The germline gives CDR1 KGHSH, CDR2 LQKENI. CDR3 length: 15 amino acids. V was shortened by 3 bases and J by 6 bases, with 17 bases between the two germline ends. Written as DNA, the CDR3 is TGTGCCAGCTCACCTACCGGGACGACAGACGATGGCTACACCTTC. It yields the protein CASSPTGTTDDGYTF. Using reference TRBV18 and TRBJ1-2 for the parts outside the CDR3, the full variable domain is NAGVMQNPRHLVRRRGQEARLRCSPMKGHSHVYWYRQLPEEGLKFMVYLQKENIIDESGMPKERFSAEFPKEGPSILRIQQVVRGDSAAYFCASSPTGTTDDGYTFGSGTRLTVV.

The V gene is TRBV5-1, the J gene TRBJ2-1; no definite D call. The germline V gene has CDR1 SGHRS and CDR2 YFSETQ. This CDR3 has 13 amino acids. The V gene lost 4 bases and the J gene lost 7 bases, with 12 bases spanning the gap. CDR3 sequence: CASSPAVANEQFF. CDR3 coding DNA: TGCGCCAGCAGCCCTGCTGTTGCAAATGAGCAGTTCTTC.

V and J are TRBV7-6 and TRBJ2-7; 12 bases agree with TRBD2. The V segment lost 6 bases and the J segment 3 bases; nucleotides outside the gene matches: 9. Germline V gene data show CDR1 as SGHVS and CDR2 as FNYEAQ. This CDR3 comprises 16 residues. CDR3 DNA: TGTGCCAGCAGAAAAGGGTCTAGCGGGAGGGTCTACGAGCAGTACTTC. It yields the protein CASRKGSSGRVYEQYF.

This chain connects TRBV4-1 to TRBJ2-3; perhaps TRBD2 as D (6 bases). The CDR3 is 17 amino acids. The V end lost 4 bases, the J end lost 2 bases, and 19 bases lay between the germline ends. Germline CDR1 reads MGHRA; CDR2 reads YSYEKL. The DNA of the CDR3 is TGCGCCAGCAGCCGTGGGGTGAGCGGGCTGCCCACAGATACGCAGTATTTT. Amino acid sequence: CASSRGVSGLPTDTQYF.

The chain carries TRBV6-1 and TRBJ2-3; D gene uncertain. V was pared by 8 bases and J by 0 bases, with 12 bases between. Germline CDR1 reads MNHNS; CDR2 reads SASEGT. There are 14 residues in the CDR3. The CDR3 region is CASRYRTSTDTQYF. CDR3 DNA sequence: TGTGCCAGCCGCTATCGGACCAGCACAGATACGCAGTATTTT.

This clone showed up just once. The chain links TRBV5-1 to TRBJ1-1; possible D gene TRBD1, 6 bases. V lost 3 bases, J lost 5 bases, and 14 bases lay in between. The CDR3 is made up of 14 amino acids. The germline V gene encodes CDR1 SGHRS and CDR2 YFSETQ. CDR3 bases: TGCGCCAGCAGCTCCTTTAGGGGGGAAACTGAAGCTTTCTTT. It codes for CASSSFRGETEAFF.

The V gene is TRBV7-3, the J gene TRBJ2-6; D is unclear. Trimming shortened V by 1 base and J by 2 bases, and 12 bases separated the two germline ends. CDR1 is SGHTA, CDR2 FQGTGA, per germline. This CDR3 is built from 17 residues. The CDR3 bases are TGTGCCAGCAGCTTAATCTTGTCGTTCCCTGGGGCCAACGTCCTGACTTTC. Encoded protein: CASSLILSFPGANVLTF.

For this clone: The identical CDR3 is also encoded by other nucleotide sequences in the sample. The genes are TRBV20-1 and TRBJ2-7; 8 bases align to TRBD2. Trimming took 4 bases from V and 6 from J; bases not matched to a gene: 2. This CDR3 spans 11 amino acids. From germline, CDR1 is DFQATT and CDR2 SNEGSKA (reference sequence). The CDR3 sequence: CSATRGGEQYF. The CDR3 DNA sequence: TGCAGTGCTACCCGGGGGGGCGAGCAGTACTTC.

Details on this clone: Other nucleotide sequences from this sample produce the same CDR3. This rearrangement joins TRBV7-2 to TRBJ2-1; D remains ambiguous. The germline gives CDR1 SGHTA, CDR2 FQGNSA. The CDR3 has 13 residues. With 3 bases removed from V and 4 bases from J, the gap between germline ends came to 7 bases. CDR3 bases: TGTGCCAGCAGCTTGAGTGTTTACAATGAGCAGTTCTTC. Protein product: CASSLSVYNEQFF.

The chain carries TRBV30 and TRBJ2-5, with D possibly being TRBD2 (6 bases). Per the germline V gene, CDR1 is GTSNPN and CDR2 is SVGIG (reference sequence). Trimming took off 5 bases at V and 5 bases at J, with 21 bases between the two ends. The CDR3 has 15 amino acids. CDR3 nucleotide sequence: TGTGCCTGGGGGCGCCCCGGGACTTTATTGGAGACCCAGTACTTC. Its protein product is CAWGRPGTLLETQYF.